This T cell receptor (beta chain) was found in a study of blood T cell repertoires in COVID-19. Study information: Acute and convalescent COVID-19 specimens originated in the United States, Italy and Spain. Nucleic acid was either cDNA or gDNA, and it came from T cells, B-cell-depleted T cells, or PBMCs.

Original processing methods: Nucleated cell number was recorded as an estimate derived from reference gene primer amplification. Assay used: immunoSEQ multiplex PCR; TCRdb lists only in-frame clones, some missing. Clonal size and the V and J genes are those of that table, whereas D and trimming came from the DNA. The sample records around 65,000 clones, around 87% being singletons. This clone was seen just once. Deletions cut 6 bases from V and 3 bases from J, with 12 bases between. This CDR3 comprises 13 residues. The V gene's germline CDR1 is MNHEY and CDR2 SMNVEV (reference sequence). The chain employs TRBV27 and TRBJ2-7; D possibly corresponds to TRBD1 (6 bases). The source of this sequence is a human donor in a cohort sampled during active COVID-19. Sequencing was performed on peripheral blood. The CDR3, as DNA: TGTGCCAGCAGGGCCGGACAGCACTACGAGCAGTACTTC. Amino acid sequence: CASRAGQHYEQYF.